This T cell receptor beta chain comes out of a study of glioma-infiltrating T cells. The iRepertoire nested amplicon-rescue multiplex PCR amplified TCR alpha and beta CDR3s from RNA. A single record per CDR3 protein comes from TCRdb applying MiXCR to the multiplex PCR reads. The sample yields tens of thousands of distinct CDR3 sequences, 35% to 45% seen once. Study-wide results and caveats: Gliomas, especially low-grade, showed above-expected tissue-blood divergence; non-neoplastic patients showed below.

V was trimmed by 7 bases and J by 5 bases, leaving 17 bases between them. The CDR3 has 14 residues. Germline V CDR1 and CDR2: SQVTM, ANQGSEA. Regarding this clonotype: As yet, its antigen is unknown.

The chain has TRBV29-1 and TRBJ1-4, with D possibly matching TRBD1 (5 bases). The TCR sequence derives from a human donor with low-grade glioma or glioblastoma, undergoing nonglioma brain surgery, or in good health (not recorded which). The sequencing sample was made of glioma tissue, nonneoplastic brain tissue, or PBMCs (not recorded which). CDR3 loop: CSGRLQGRNEKLFF. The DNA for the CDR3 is TGCAGCGGCAGGCTTCAGGGTCGGAATGAAAAACTGTTTTTT. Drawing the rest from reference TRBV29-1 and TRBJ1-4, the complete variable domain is SAVISQKPSRDICQRGTSLTIQCQVDSQVTMMFWYRQQPGQSLTLIATANQGSEATYESGFVIDKFPISRPNLTFSTLTVSNMSPEDSSIYLCSGRLQGRNEKLFFGSGTQLSVL.